These 21 T cell receptor beta chains share one sample of origin, sequenced in a study of OX40 agonist ivuxolimab in advanced cancers. Sequenced by immunoSEQ multiplex PCR; TCRdb stores in-frame clones only, minus some. This sample carries 65,000 to 90,000 clones, 70% to 90% of them seen once, and the ten largest clones take about 0.6%. Source: CD4+ or CD8+ T cells sorted from blood, taken in a trial of the OX40 agonist ivuxolimab. These receptors all stem from an adult with an advanced solid tumor such as melanoma, head and neck, liver or kidney cancer.

The chain carries TRBV9 and TRBJ2-2, with 7 nucleotides matching TRBD2. The germline V gene has CDR1 SGDLS and CDR2 YYNGEE. The CDR3 has 15 residues. After removal of 2 bases from V and 6 bases from J, the junction contained 7 bases not matched to a gene. The DNA of the CDR3 is TGTGCCAGCAGCGTCCGGGGGGAATGGGCCGGGGAGCTGTTTTTT. This sequence encodes CASSVRGEWAGELFF. Using reference TRBV9 and TRBJ2-2 for the parts outside the CDR3, the full variable domain is DSGVTQTPKHLITATGQRVTLRCSPRSGDLSVYWYQQSLDQGLQFLIQYYNGEERAKGNILERFSAQQFPDLHSELNLSSLELGDSALYFCASSVRGEWAGELFFGEGSRLTVL.

The chain recombines TRBV7-9 with TRBJ1-1, with D perhaps TRBD1 (6 bases). This CDR3 is built from 18 residues. Germline CDR1 reads SEHNR; CDR2 reads FQNEAQ (reference sequence). Trimming left V 0 bases short and J 0 bases short, with 17 bases between. CDR3 loop: CASSLAETWDTLNTEAFF. CDR3 sequence (DNA): TGTGCCAGCAGCTTAGCGGAGACTTGGGACACTTTGAACACTGAAGCTTTCTTT.

This rearrangement joins TRBV6-1 to TRBJ1-4; TRBD1 might be the D (5 bases). Deletions cut 2 bases from V and 5 bases from J, with 15 bases between. This CDR3 contains 16 residues. Germline V gene sequence: CDR1 MNHNS, CDR2 SASEGT. The CDR3 is CASSEMSGLGNEKLFF. Written as DNA, the CDR3 is TGTGCCAGCAGTGAAATGTCGGGGCTGGGGAATGAAAAACTGTTTTTT.

V is TRBV7-3 and J is TRBJ2-2; 9 nucleotides align to TRBD2. CDR1 is SGHTA and CDR2 is FQGTGA in the germline V gene. After removal of 1 base from V and 0 bases from J, the junction contained 6 bases not matched to a gene. This CDR3 has 18 residues. The DNA for the CDR3 is TGTGCCAGCAGCTTAAGGTCTAGCGGGGTATCGAACACCGGGGAGCTGTTTTTT. It codes for CASSLRSSGVSNTGELFF. The whole variable domain, filled in from reference TRBV7-3 and TRBJ2-2, reads GAGVSQTPSNKVTEKGKYVELRCDPISGHTALYWYRQSLGQGPEFLIYFQGTGAADDSGLPNDRFFAVRPEGSVSTLKIQRTERGDSAVYLCASSLRSSGVSNTGELFFGEGSRLTVL.

The gene calls are TRBV11-2 and TRBJ1-5; D gene ambiguous. The V end lost 2 bases, the J end lost 0 bases, and 8 bases lay between the germline ends. Germline assignment: CDR1 SGHAT and CDR2 FQNNGV. CDR3 size: 15 residues. The CDR3 is CASSLNQNSNQPQHF. The CDR3 DNA sequence: TGTGCCAGCAGCTTAAACCAGAATAGCAATCAGCCCCAGCATTTT. Filled out from reference TRBV11-2 and TRBJ1-5, the complete variable domain reads EAGVAQSPRYKIIEKRQSVAFWCNPISGHATLYWYQQILGQGPKLLIQFQNNGVVDDSQLPKDRFSAERLKGVDSTLKIQPAKLEDSAVYLCASSLNQNSNQPQHFGDGTRLSIL.

The chain uses TRBV30 and TRBJ2-5; D uncertain. V lost 5 bases and J lost 5, with 9 bases in between. Per germline, CDR1 GTSNPN and CDR2 SVGIG (reference sequence). CDR3 length: 11 amino acids. The CDR3 nucleotides read TGTGCCTGGGAACTGGGGGAGACCCAGTACTTC. Translated: CAWELGETQYF.

This chain's CDR3 is CATSRAGQSTDTQYF. CDR3 coding DNA: TGTGCCACCAGCAGAGCAGGACAGAGCACAGATACGCAGTATTTT. The chain uses TRBV15 and TRBJ2-3; a weak D match, TRBD1 (6 bases). The germline gives CDR1 LNHNV, CDR2 YYDKDF (reference sequence). Trimming removed 1 base from V and 0 bases from J, with 8 bases in between. The CDR3 sequence is 15 residues long.

This rearrangement joins TRBV4-1 to TRBJ2-7, with TRBD2 identical over 14 bases. This CDR3 contains 15 residues. J gave up 5 bases and V 4 bases, and 4 bases lay outside the gene matches. CDR1 and CDR2 (germline): MGHRA, YSYEKL. CDR3 nucleotides: TGCGCCAGCAGCCTGGGGACTAGCGGGGGCCACGAGCAGTACTTC. It translates to CASSLGTSGGHEQYF.

J is TRBJ2-3 and V is TRBV5-1; the D call may be TRBD1 or TRBD2 (5 bases each). CDR1 is SGHRS, CDR2 YFSETQ, per germline. V gave up 0 bases and J gave up 4 bases, with 15 bases separating them. This CDR3 contains 16 residues. Here the CDR3 reads CASSLAPRERPDTQYF. CDR3 bases: TGCGCCAGCAGCTTGGCGCCCAGGGAGAGACCAGATACGCAGTATTTT.

The J gene is TRBJ2-6, the V gene TRBV19; 8 bases fit TRBD1. Germline CDR1 reads LNHDA; CDR2 reads SQIVND (reference sequence). After removal of 11 bases from V and 1 base from J, the junction contained 7 bases not matched to a gene. There are 15 residues in the CDR3. The CDR3 coding sequence is TGTGCCGTCCGGGACAGGTCTTCTGGGGCCAACGTCCTGACTTTC. Protein product: CAVRDRSSGANVLTF.

This chain connects TRBV2 to TRBJ2-5, with 11 bases fitting TRBD2. V shed 4 bases and J 4 bases; nucleotides not matched to a gene: 23. The CDR3 is made up of 21 amino acids. Germline V lookup: CDR1 SNHLY, CDR2 FYNNEI. CDR3 region: CASSVMGATSGGVRMGETQYF. The CDR3 DNA reads TGTGCCAGCAGTGTGATGGGGGCAACTAGCGGGGGTGTTCGAATGGGAGAGACCCAGTACTTC.

The genes are TRBV19 and TRBJ2-7; the D gene could be TRBD1 or TRBD2 (5 bases each). Germline V gene sequence: CDR1 LNHDA, CDR2 SQIVND (reference sequence). There are 17 residues in the CDR3. V was trimmed by 3 bases and J by 3 bases, leaving 21 bases between them. CDR3 in amino acids: CASSIPGRTTSIYEQYF. CDR3 nucleotides: TGTGCCAGTAGTATCCCGGGACGGACCACTTCCATCTACGAGCAGTACTTC. Filled out from reference TRBV19 and TRBJ2-7, the complete variable domain reads DGGITQSPKYLFRKEGQNVTLSCEQNLNHDAMYWYRQDPGQGLRLIYYSQIVNDFQKGDIAEGYSVSREKKESFPLTVTSAQKNPTAFYLCASSIPGRTTSIYEQYFGPGTRLTVT.

The genes are TRBV18 and TRBJ1-1; D is unclear. V was trimmed by 3 bases and J by 2 bases, leaving 16 bases between them. The CDR3 has 16 residues. Per the germline V gene, CDR1 is KGHSH and CDR2 is LQKENI. Written as DNA, the CDR3 is TGTGCCAGCTCACCGACTGGGTATGAGTTAAACACTGAAGCTTTCTTT. This encodes CASSPTGYELNTEAFF.

The chain recombines TRBV15 with TRBJ1-4; D unresolved. Germline V gives CDR1 LNHNV, CDR2 YYDKDF (reference sequence). Trimming cost V 0 bases and J 8 bases, with 13 bases left between them. The CDR3 has 15 residues. CDR3 bases: TGTGCCACCAGCAGAGATGGTCTAGGACTGGAAAAACTGTTTTTT. The encoded protein is CATSRDGLGLEKLFF.

The rearrangement joins TRBV30 to TRBJ2-2; TRBD1 matches 9 bases. The V segment lost 1 base and the J segment 5 bases; nucleotides outside the gene matches: 8. Germline CDR1 reads GTSNPN; CDR2 reads SVGIG (reference sequence). The CDR3 totals 16 residues. The CDR3 spells CAWSAYRGRETGELFF. The CDR3 region has the DNA TGTGCCTGGAGTGCCTACAGGGGGCGCGAAACCGGGGAGCTGTTTTTT.

This chain joins TRBV28 and TRBJ2-7; D may match TRBD1 or TRBD2 (5 bases each). From germline, CDR1 is MDHEN and CDR2 SYDVKM. This CDR3 contains 16 residues. The V and J ends lost 2 bases and 5 bases respectively, with 19 bases between them. CDR3 sequence (DNA): TGTGCCAGCAGTTTACGAGGGGATCCCGGTGGAAACGAGCAGTACTTC. Amino acid sequence: CASSLRGDPGGNEQYF.

The V call is TRBV11-2, the J call TRBJ2-7, with D uncertain. Germline V gives CDR1 SGHAT, CDR2 FQNNGV. The CDR3 extends over 15 amino acids. V was clipped by 1 base and J by 2 bases, with 12 bases between them. The CDR3 loop reads CASSLGSGHPYEQYF. Written as DNA, the CDR3 is TGTGCCAGCAGCTTAGGTTCAGGCCACCCCTACGAGCAGTACTTC. Based on the CDR3 plus reference TRBV11-2 and TRBJ2-7, the full variable domain is EAGVAQSPRYKIIEKRQSVAFWCNPISGHATLYWYQQILGQGPKLLIQFQNNGVVDDSQLPKDRFSAERLKGVDSTLKIQPAKLEDSAVYLCASSLGSGHPYEQYFGPGTRLTVT.

This chain uses TRBV19 with TRBJ2-5, with D possibly TRBD2 on 5 matching bases. Trimming stripped 6 bases from V and 2 bases from J, with 16 bases between. The CDR3 length is 15 residues. Germline lookup yields CDR1 LNHDA and CDR2 SQIVND (reference sequence). In nucleotides, the CDR3 is TGTGCCAGTAGCAAACTAGGAGTTGTACAAGAGACCCAGTACTTC. Residues: CASSKLGVVQETQYF.

The gene calls are TRBV7-6 and TRBJ1-3; D is ambiguous. Germline values: CDR1 SGHVS, CDR2 FNYEAQ. The CDR3 has 12 residues. V dropped 6 bases and J dropped 0 bases, with 3 bases sitting between them. DNA of the CDR3: TGTGCCAGCAGTCACTCTGGAAACACCATATATTTT. Its protein is CASSHSGNTIYF.

The V call is TRBV28, the J call TRBJ2-3; no clear D gene. CDR1 is MDHEN and CDR2 is SYDVKM in the germline V gene. V dropped 5 bases and J dropped 0 bases, with 12 bases sitting between them. The CDR3 runs 15 residues. Here the CDR3 DNA reads TGTGCCAGCAGTACACAGCAATCGAGCACAGATACGCAGTATTTT. It translates to CASSTQQSSTDTQYF.

This chain links TRBV5-1 with TRBJ2-5; maybe TRBD1 (5 bases). The CDR3 covers 14 residues. The germline V gene has CDR1 SGHRS and CDR2 YFSETQ. The V gene lost 3 bases and the J gene lost 3 bases, with 12 bases spanning the gap. Here the CDR3 DNA reads TGCGCCAGCAGCTGGGGCGACAGAGAAGAGACCCAGTACTTC. It is translated as CASSWGDREETQYF.